The T cell receptor (beta chain) under discussion was sequenced for a study of response to subunit inactivated influenza vaccine. TCRdb re-derived calls from the RT-PCR reads in MiXCR, one entry per CDR3 protein. Seen here are about 700,000 distinct CDR3 sequences, about 15% observed once, and the top ten hold less than 9%. The table lists this clonotype with a few counts. This TCR derives from a man aged 50 to 59 who received an inactivated influenza vaccine. The sample in question was PBMCs from blood, obtained about 14 days before vaccination.

CDR3 in amino acids: CASSLGTSGSPWETQYF. The CDR3 nucleotides read TGTGCCAGCAGCTTAGGGACTAGCGGGAGTCCGTGGGAGACCCAGTACTTC. The J gene is TRBJ2-5, the V gene TRBV7-2; 13 bases match TRBD2. There are 17 residues in the CDR3. The trim removed 1 base at V and 5 bases at J, leaving 7 bases unmatched. Germline V CDR1 and CDR2: SGHTA, FQGNSA.